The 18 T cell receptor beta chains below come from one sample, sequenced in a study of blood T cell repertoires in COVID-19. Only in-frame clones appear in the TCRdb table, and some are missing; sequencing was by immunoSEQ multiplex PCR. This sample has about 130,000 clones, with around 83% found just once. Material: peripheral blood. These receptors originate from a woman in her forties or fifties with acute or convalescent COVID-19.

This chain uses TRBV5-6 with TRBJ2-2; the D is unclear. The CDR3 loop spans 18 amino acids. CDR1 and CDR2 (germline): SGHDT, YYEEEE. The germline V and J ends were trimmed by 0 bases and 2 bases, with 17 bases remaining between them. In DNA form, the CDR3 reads TGTGCCAGCAGCTTGGGTCATCTGCGGCTAGGAAACACCGGGGAGCTGTTTTTT. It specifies CASSLGHLRLGNTGELFF.

The CDR3 loop is CASSREGLEAFF. The CDR3 bases are TGTGCCAGCAGCCGCGAGGGACTTGAAGCTTTCTTT. The chain is built from TRBV3-1 (or the pseudogene TRBV3-2) and TRBJ1-1; D possibly corresponds to TRBD1 (5 bases). CDR3 size: 12 residues. Trimming cost V 4 bases and J 7 bases, with 10 bases left between them. Germline V gene lookup returns CDR1 LGHDT and CDR2 YNNKEL (reference sequence).

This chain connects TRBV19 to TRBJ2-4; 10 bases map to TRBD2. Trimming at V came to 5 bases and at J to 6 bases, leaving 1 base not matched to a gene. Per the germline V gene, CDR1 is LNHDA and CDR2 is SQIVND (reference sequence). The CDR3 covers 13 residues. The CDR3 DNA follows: TGTGCCAGTAGTCGACTAGCGGGAAACATTCAGTACTTC. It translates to CASSRLAGNIQYF.

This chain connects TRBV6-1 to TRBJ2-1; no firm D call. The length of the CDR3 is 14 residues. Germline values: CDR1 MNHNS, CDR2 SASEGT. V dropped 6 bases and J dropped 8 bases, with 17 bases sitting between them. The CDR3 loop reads CASRLTTQSDEQFF. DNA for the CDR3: TGTGCCAGCAGACTTACGACACAGTCTGATGAGCAGTTCTTC.

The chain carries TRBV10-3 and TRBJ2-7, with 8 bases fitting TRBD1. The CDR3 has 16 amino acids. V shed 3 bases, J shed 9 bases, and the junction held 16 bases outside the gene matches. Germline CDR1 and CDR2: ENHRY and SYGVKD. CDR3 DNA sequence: TGTGCCATCAGTGATAACATCCTCGGCAGGGGGCGAGGGCAGTACTTC. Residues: CAISDNILGRGRGQYF.

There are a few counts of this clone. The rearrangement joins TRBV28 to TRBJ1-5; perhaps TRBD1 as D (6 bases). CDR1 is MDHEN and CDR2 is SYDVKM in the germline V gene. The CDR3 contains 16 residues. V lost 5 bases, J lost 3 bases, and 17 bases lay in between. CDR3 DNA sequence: TGTGCCAGCAGTCGACAGGATATCTCTCCCAATCAGCCCCAGCATTTT. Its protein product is CASSRQDISPNQPQHF. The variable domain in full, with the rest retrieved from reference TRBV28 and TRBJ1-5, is DVKVTQSSRYLVKRTGEKVFLECVQDMDHENMFWYRQDPGLGLRLIYFSYDVKMKEKGDIPEGYSVSREKKERFSLILESASTNQTSMYLCASSRQDISPNQPQHFGDGTRLSIL.

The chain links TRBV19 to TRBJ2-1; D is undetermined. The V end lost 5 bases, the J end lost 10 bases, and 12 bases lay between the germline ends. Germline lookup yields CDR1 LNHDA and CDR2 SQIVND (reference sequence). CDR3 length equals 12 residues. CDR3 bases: TGTGCCAGTAGTCCCCTCCACGGGGAGCAGTTCTTC. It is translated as CASSPLHGEQFF.

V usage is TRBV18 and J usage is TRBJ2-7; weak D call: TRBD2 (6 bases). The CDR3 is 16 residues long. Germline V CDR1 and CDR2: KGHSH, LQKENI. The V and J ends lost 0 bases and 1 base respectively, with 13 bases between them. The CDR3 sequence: CASSPPIGGNSYEQYF. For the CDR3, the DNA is TGTGCCAGCTCACCACCGATCGGGGGAAATTCCTACGAGCAGTACTTC. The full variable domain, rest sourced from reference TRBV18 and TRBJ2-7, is NAGVMQNPRHLVRRRGQEARLRCSPMKGHSHVYWYRQLPEEGLKFMVYLQKENIIDESGMPKERFSAEFPKEGPSILRIQQVVRGDSAAYFCASSPPIGGNSYEQYFGPGTRLTVT.

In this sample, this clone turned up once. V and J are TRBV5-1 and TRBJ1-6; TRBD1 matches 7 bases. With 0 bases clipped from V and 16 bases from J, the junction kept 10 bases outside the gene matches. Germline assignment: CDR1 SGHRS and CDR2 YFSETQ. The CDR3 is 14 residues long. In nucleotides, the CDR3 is TGCGCCAGCAGCTTGGAAGTGGGACAGAAAACTCTCCACTTT. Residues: CASSLEVGQKTLHF.

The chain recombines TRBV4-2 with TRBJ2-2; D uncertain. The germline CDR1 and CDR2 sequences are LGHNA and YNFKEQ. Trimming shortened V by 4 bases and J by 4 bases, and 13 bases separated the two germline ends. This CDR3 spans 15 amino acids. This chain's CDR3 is CASSRSSPATGELFF. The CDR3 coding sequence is TGTGCCAGCAGCCGTTCTAGTCCGGCCACCGGGGAGCTGTTTTTT.

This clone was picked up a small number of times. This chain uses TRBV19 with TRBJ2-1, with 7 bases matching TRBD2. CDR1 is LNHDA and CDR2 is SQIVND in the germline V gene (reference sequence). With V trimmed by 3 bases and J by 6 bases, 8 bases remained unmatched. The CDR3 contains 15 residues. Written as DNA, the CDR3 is TGTGCCAGTAGTATCTCCCGGGAGCGGGGCAATGAGCAGTTCTTC. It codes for CASSISRERGNEQFF.

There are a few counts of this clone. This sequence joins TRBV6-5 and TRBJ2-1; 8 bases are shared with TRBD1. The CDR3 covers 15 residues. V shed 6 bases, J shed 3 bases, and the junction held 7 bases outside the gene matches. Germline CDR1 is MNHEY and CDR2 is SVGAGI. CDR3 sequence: CASRVDRDGYNEQFF. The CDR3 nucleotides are TGTGCCAGCAGGGTGGACAGGGATGGCTACAATGAGCAGTTCTTC.

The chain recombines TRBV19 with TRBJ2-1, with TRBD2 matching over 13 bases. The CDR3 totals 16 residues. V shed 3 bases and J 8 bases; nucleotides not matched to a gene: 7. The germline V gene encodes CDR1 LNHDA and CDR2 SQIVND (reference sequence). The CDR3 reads CASSIGLAGVKDEQFF. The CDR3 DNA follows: TGTGCCAGTAGTATTGGACTAGCGGGGGTGAAGGATGAGCAGTTCTTC. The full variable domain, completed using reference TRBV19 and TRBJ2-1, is DGGITQSPKYLFRKEGQNVTLSCEQNLNHDAMYWYRQDPGQGLRLIYYSQIVNDFQKGDIAEGYSVSREKKESFPLTVTSAQKNPTAFYLCASSIGLAGVKDEQFFGPGTRLTVL.

In nucleotides, the CDR3 is TGCGCCAGCAGTGAATCTAGGGAGCGGCAGACCCAGTACTTC. Its protein product is CASSESRERQTQYF. This sequence joins TRBV10-1 and TRBJ2-5, with D possibly being TRBD2 (5 bases). Germline values: CDR1 WNHNN, CDR2 SYGVQD (reference sequence). The ends were cut back, 3 bases at V and 6 bases at J, with 14 bases in the middle. The CDR3 is 14 amino acids.

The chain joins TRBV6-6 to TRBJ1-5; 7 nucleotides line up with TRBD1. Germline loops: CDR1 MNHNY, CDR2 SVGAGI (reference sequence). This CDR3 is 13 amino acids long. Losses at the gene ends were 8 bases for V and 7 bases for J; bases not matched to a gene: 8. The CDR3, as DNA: TGTGCCAGCCAAATACAGGGGAACCAGCCCCAGCATTTT. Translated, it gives CASQIQGNQPQHF.

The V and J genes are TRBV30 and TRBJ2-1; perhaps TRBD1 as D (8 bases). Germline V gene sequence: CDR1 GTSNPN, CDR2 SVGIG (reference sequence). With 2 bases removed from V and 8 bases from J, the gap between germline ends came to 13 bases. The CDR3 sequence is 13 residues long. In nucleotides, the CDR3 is TGTGCCTGGAGTCGGACAGGGAGGGATGAGCAGTTCTTC. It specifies CAWSRTGRDEQFF.

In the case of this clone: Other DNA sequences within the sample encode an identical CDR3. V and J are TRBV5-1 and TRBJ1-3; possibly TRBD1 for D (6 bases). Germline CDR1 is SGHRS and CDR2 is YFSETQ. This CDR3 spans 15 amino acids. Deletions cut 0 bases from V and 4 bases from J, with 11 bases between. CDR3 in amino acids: CASSLDTGSGNTIYF. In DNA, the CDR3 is TGCGCCAGCAGCTTGGACACAGGGTCCGGAAACACCATATATTTT.

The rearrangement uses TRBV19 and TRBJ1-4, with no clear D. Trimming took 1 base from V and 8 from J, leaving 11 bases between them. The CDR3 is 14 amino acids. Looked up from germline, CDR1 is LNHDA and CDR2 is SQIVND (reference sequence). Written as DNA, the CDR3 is TGTGCCAGTAGTATAGGGCCCGGCGGGGAAAAACTGTTTTTT. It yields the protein CASSIGPGGEKLFF.